A single sample is the source of the 15 T cell receptor beta chains below, sequenced in a study of blood T cell repertoires in COVID-19. Sequenced by immunoSEQ multiplex PCR; TCRdb stores in-frame clones only, minus some. The sample yields around 32,000 clones, over 90% seen once. Sequenced: peripheral blood. All receptors come from a male donor with active COVID-19.

The J gene is TRBJ2-5, the V gene TRBV19; D may be TRBD1 (5 bases). Germline CDR1 LNHDA, CDR2 SQIVND (reference sequence). V lost 3 bases and J 12 bases, leaving 14 bases between the germline ends. This CDR3 is 12 amino acids long. The CDR3 DNA is TGTGCCAGTAGTATTCCCCCAGGGCCCAAGTACTTC. This sequence encodes CASSIPPGPKYF.

This chain joins TRBV5-1 and TRBJ2-7; 7 nucleotides line up with TRBD2. CDR1 SGHRS and CDR2 YFSETQ come from the germline V gene. The V segment lost 4 bases and the J segment 2 bases; nucleotides outside the gene matches: 12. The CDR3 is 16 amino acids. Here the CDR3 reads CASSPWAAGPTYEQYF. In DNA form, the CDR3 reads TGCGCCAGCAGCCCTTGGGCAGCGGGGCCTACCTACGAGCAGTACTTC. Drawing the rest from reference TRBV5-1 and TRBJ2-7, the complete variable domain is KAGVTQTPRYLIKTRGQQVTLSCSPISGHRSVSWYQQTPGQGLQFLFEYFSETQRNKGNFPGRFSGRQFSNSRSEMNVSTLELGDSALYLCASSPWAAGPTYEQYFGPGTRLTVT.

This rearrangement joins TRBV5-1 to TRBJ2-3; 11 bases match TRBD2. The germline CDR1 and CDR2 sequences are SGHRS and YFSETQ. This CDR3 region has 16 residues. Trimming cost V 0 bases and J 1 base; bases outside gene matches: 1. The CDR3 sequence is CASSLELAGGTDTQYF. The CDR3 DNA is TGCGCCAGCAGCTTGGAACTAGCGGGGGGCACAGATACGCAGTATTTT.

The J gene is TRBJ1-1, the V gene TRBV4-1, with 7 bases lining up with TRBD1. Germline CDR1 and CDR2: MGHRA and YSYEKL. J gave up 3 bases and V 3 bases, and 10 bases lay outside the gene matches. The CDR3 has 16 amino acids. The CDR3 region has the DNA TGCGCCAGCAGCCAGACCGGGACAGCCACCTACACTGAAGCTTTCTTT. Protein product: CASSQTGTATYTEAFF.

The CDR3 bases are TGTGCCAGCAGTTCCGGGGTTATACGGCCCGGGGAGCTGTTTTTT. Residues: CASSSGVIRPGELFF. V is TRBV6-5 and J is TRBJ2-2; tentative D call: TRBD2 (5 bases). CDR1 and CDR2 from the germline V gene are MNHEY and SVGAGI. The CDR3 is 15 amino acids. The germline V and J ends were trimmed by 4 bases and 6 bases, with 15 bases remaining between them.

The CDR3 loop reads CASSQAGPGMGDTQYF. The CDR3 coding sequence is TGTGCCAGCAGCCAAGCTGGTCCCGGGATGGGAGATACGCAGTATTTT. V gene TRBV14 combines with J gene TRBJ2-3; TRBD2 might be the D (5 bases). V lost 1 base and J 5 bases, leaving 16 bases between the germline ends. CDR1 is SGHDN and CDR2 is FVKESK in the germline V gene. The CDR3 is made up of 16 amino acids. The full variable domain, its missing parts supplied by reference TRBV14 and TRBJ2-3, is EAGVTQFPSHSVIEKGQTVTLRCDPISGHDNLYWYRRVMGKEIKFLLHFVKESKQDESGMPNNRFLAERTGGTYSTLKVQPAELEDSGVYFCASSQAGPGMGDTQYFGPGTRLTVL.

V and J are TRBV11-2 and TRBJ2-4; D perhaps matches TRBD1 (8 bases). CDR1 and CDR2 (germline): SGHAT, FQNNGV. Trimming took 2 bases from V and 0 from J, leaving 17 bases between them. The CDR3 is made up of 18 amino acids. This chain's CDR3 is CASSLWTGRGRAKNIQYF. As DNA, the CDR3 is TGTGCCAGCAGCTTATGGACAGGGAGGGGGCGAGCCAAAAACATTCAGTACTTC.

The chain combines TRBV19 with TRBJ1-1; 8 positions match TRBD1. J was trimmed by 1 base and V by 3 bases; bases with no gene match: 1. From germline, CDR1 is LNHDA and CDR2 SQIVND (reference sequence). This CDR3 has 14 amino acids. The CDR3 coding sequence is TGTGCCAGTAGTATTCAGGGGGCGAACACTGAAGCTTTCTTT. Residues: CASSIQGANTEAFF.

This clone was counted a single time. The chain joins TRBV29-1 to TRBJ1-2; 10 nucleotides line up with TRBD1. J gave up 8 bases and V 2 bases, and 8 bases lay outside the gene matches. Germline V gene sequence: CDR1 SQVTM, CDR2 ANQGSEA. The CDR3 runs 14 residues. The CDR3 coding sequence is TGCAGCGTTGAATTGGGGGGGACAGGGGAAGGCTACACCTTC. Translating it yields CSVELGGTGEGYTF.

The chain combines TRBV27 with TRBJ2-7; 9 nucleotides align to TRBD1. Trimming at V came to 6 bases and at J to 7 bases, leaving 10 bases not matched to a gene. CDR1 and CDR2 (germline): MNHEY, SMNVEV (reference sequence). CDR3 length: 14 amino acids. CDR3 nucleotide sequence: TGTGCCAGCAGGACCGCACAGGGGGCGCGGGAGCAGTACTTC. Translation gives CASRTAQGAREQYF.

The chain combines TRBV6-5 with TRBJ2-1; tentatively, D is TRBD1 (6 bases). The CDR3 has 15 amino acids. CDR1 MNHEY and CDR2 SVGAGI come from the germline V gene. V was clipped by 6 bases and J by 9 bases, with 21 bases between them. The CDR3 loop is CASRYGQELGGEQFF. DNA of the CDR3: TGTGCCAGCAGGTATGGGCAGGAGCTAGGGGGTGAGCAGTTCTTC.

V and J are TRBV6-5 and TRBJ2-5; perhaps TRBD2 as D (5 bases). V was shortened by 3 bases and J by 4 bases, with 18 bases between the two germline ends. CDR1 and CDR2 (germline): MNHEY, SVGAGI. CDR3 length equals 16 residues. The CDR3 DNA reads as TGTGCCAGCAGTTATGGTTCCGGGAATCTTGGAGAGACCCAGTACTTC. Translation gives CASSYGSGNLGETQYF.

This clone has only one observation. The rearrangement joins TRBV5-6 to TRBJ1-1; D not resolved. This CDR3 has 14 amino acids. In germline, CDR1 is SGHDT, CDR2 YYEEEE. V was trimmed by 5 bases and J by 2 bases, leaving 13 bases between them. As DNA, the CDR3 is TGTGCCAGCAGTCGGAGGCAGGAAAACACTGAAGCTTTCTTT. As protein: CASSRRQENTEAFF.

The rearrangement joins TRBV7-9 to TRBJ2-7, with 11 bases aligning to TRBD2. Germline values: CDR1 SEHNR, CDR2 FQNEAQ (reference sequence). With V trimmed by 5 bases and J by 5 bases, 11 bases remained unmatched. This CDR3 comprises 16 residues. The CDR3 nucleotides are TGTGCCAGCAGCCTAGGAGCAACTAGCGGGGGTGACGAGCAGTACTTC. This gives the protein CASSLGATSGGDEQYF.

This chain joins TRBV4-2 and TRBJ2-5, with D perhaps TRBD2 (6 bases). Looked up from germline, CDR1 is LGHNA and CDR2 is YNFKEQ. Trimming shortened V by 2 bases and J by 2 bases, and 12 bases separated the two germline ends. This CDR3 has 15 residues. CDR3 sequence: CASSQIGTLQETQYF. The CDR3 bases are TGTGCCAGCAGCCAAATCGGGACTTTACAAGAGACCCAGTACTTC.